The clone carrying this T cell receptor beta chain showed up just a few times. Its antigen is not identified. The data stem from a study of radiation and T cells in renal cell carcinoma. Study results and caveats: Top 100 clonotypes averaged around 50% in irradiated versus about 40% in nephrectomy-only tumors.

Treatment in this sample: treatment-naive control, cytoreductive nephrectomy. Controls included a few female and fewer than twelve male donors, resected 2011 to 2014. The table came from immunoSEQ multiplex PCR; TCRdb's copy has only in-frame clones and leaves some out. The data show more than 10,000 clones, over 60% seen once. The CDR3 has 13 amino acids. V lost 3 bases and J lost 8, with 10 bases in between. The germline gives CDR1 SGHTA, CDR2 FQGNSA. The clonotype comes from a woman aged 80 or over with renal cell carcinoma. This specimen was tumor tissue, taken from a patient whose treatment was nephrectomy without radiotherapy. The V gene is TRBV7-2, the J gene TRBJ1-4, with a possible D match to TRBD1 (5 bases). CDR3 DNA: TGTGCCAGCAGCTTCGGCGGGGGGGAAAAACTGTTTTTT. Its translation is CASSFGGGEKLFF.